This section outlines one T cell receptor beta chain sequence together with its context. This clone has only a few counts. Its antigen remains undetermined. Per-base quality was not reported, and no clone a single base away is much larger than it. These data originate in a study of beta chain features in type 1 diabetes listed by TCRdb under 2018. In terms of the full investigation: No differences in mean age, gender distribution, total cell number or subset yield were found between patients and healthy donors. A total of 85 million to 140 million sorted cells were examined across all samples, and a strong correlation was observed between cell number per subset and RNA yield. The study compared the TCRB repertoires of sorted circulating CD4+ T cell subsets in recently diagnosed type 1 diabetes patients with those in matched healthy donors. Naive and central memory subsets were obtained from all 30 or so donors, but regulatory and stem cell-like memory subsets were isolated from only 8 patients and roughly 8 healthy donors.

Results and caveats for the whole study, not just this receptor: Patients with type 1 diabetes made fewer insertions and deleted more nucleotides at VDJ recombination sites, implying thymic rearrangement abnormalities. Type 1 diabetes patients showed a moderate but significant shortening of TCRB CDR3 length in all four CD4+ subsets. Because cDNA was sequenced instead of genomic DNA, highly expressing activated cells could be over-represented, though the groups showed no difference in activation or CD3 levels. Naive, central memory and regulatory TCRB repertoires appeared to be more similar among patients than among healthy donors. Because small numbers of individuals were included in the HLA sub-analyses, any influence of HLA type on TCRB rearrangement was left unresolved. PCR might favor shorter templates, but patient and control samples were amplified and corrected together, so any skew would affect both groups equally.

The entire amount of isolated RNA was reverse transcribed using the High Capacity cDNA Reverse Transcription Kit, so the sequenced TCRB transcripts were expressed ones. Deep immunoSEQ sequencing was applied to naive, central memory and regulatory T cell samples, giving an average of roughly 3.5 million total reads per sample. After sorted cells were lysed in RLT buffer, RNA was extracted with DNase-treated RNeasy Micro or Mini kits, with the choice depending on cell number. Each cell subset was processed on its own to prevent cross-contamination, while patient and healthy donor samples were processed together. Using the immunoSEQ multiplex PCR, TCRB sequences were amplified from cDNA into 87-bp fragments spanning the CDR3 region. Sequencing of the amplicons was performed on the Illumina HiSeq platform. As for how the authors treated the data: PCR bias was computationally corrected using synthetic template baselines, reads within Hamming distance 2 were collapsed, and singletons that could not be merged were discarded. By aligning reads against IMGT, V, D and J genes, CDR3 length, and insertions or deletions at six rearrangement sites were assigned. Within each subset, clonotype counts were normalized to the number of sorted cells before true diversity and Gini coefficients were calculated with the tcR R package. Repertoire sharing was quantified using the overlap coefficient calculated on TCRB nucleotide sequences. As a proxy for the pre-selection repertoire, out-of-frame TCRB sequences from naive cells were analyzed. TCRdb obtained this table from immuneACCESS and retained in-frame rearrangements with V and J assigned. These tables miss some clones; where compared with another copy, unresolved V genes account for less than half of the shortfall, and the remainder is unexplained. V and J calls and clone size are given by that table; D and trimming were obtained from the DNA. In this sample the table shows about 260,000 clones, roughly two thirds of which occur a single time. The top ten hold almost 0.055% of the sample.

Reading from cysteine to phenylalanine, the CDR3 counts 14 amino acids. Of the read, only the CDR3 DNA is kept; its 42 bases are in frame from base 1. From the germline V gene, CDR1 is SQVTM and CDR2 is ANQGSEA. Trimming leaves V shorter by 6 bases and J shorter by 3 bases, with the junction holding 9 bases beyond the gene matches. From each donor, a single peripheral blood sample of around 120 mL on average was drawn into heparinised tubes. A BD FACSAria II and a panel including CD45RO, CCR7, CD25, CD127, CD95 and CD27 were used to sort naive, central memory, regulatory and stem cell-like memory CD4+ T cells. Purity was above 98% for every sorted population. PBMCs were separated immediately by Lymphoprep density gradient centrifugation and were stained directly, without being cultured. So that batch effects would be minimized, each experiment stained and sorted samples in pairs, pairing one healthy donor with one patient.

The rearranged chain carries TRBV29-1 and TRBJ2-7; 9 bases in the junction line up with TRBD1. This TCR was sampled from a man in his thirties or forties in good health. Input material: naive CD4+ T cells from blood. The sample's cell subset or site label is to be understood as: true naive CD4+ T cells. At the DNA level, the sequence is TGCAGCGTGGCTACGGGACAGGGAGTCTACGAGCAGTACTTC. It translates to CSVATGQGVYEQYF.